Listed below are T cell receptor beta chains from one sample, sequenced in a study of PD-1 blockade in classical Hodgkin lymphoma. TCRdb's table, derived via immunoSEQ multiplex PCR, lists solely in-frame clones and lacks some. The sample has 75,000 to 100,000 clones; roughly four fifths are singletons. The material was peripheral blood mononuclear cells (PBMCs), obtained before the second cycle of nivolumab. The receptors here all came from a human donor with classical Hodgkin lymphoma. Both conserved end residues are part of each CDR3. The order of the fields is CDR3 length, V gene, clone size, D gene, J gene, CDR3 DNA, CDR3 protein. D genes are given only for firm matches. Size is stated for part of the rows, as once, few or many counts, or as a class when the clone is expanded.

19	TRBV4-1	-	TRBD2	TRBJ2-2	TGCGCCAGCAGCCAAGATCCCGGGGGGACTAGCGGGAGGACCGGGGAGCTGTTTTTT	CASSQDPGGTSGRTGELFF
14	TRBV5-1	-	TRBD2	TRBJ2-7	TGCGCCAGCAGCTTGGAATCGGGGGGACACGAGCAGTACTTC	CASSLESGGHEQYF
14	TRBV5-1	-	-	TRBJ2-5	TGCGCCAGCAGCTTGGGAGGAGTCTCGGAGACCCAGTACTTC	CASSLGGVSETQYF
17	TRBV19	-	-	TRBJ1-5	TGTGCCAGTAGTCGTTTCAGTAGGGACGTTAGCAATCAGCCCCAGCATTTT	CASSRFSRDVSNQPQHF
18	TRBV5-1	-	TRBD2	TRBJ2-1	TGCGCCAGCAGCCCGGGGCTAGCGGGAGGCCCAACTCGGAGTGAGCAGTTCTTC	CASSPGLAGGPTRSEQFF
15	TRBV5-1	few	TRBD1	TRBJ1-2	TGCGCCAGCAGGCCAGGGGGCTTTTCTCCCTATGGCTACACCTTC	CASRPGGFSPYGYTF
14	TRBV6-5	-	-	TRBJ2-7	TGTGCCAGCAGTTACGTACAGGGAGTGGGCGAGCAGTACTTC	CASSYVQGVGEQYF
16	TRBV18	few	TRBD2	TRBJ2-7	TGTGCCAGCTCACCCGGTCGTAGCGGGGCAACCTACGAGCAGTACTTC	CASSPGRSGATYEQYF
11	TRBV29-1	-	-	TRBJ2-3	TGCAGCGTTGCTAGCCCAGATACGCAGTATTTT	CSVASPDTQYF
15	TRBV30	-	-	TRBJ1-4	TGTGCCGTGGGGGGGATCCATGGAACTAATGAAAAACTGTTTTTT	CAVGGIHGTNEKLFF
15	TRBV28	-	TRBD1	TRBJ2-1	TGTGCCAGCAGTTATCCAGGGGGTTGGCACAATGAGCAGTTCTTC	CASSYPGGWHNEQFF
16	TRBV19	-	TRBD2	TRBJ2-5	TGTGCCAGTAGTATCAACGGCGGGGGGGGACAAGAGACCCAGCACTTC	CASSINGGGGQETQHF
13	TRBV5-4	-	-	TRBJ2-2	TGTGCCAGCAGCCCATTGAGGACCGGGGAGCTGTTTTTT	CASSPLRTGELFF
14	TRBV18	-	-	TRBJ2-7	TGTGCCAGCTCGCAACGGGGACCAGACTACGAGCAGTACTTC	CASSQRGPDYEQYF
13	TRBV7-2	-	-	TRBJ2-5	TGTGCCAGCAGCTTAGGGACCCAAGAGACCCAGTACTTC	CASSLGTQETQYF
15	TRBV18	few	TRBD1	TRBJ1-2	TGTGCCAGCTCACCGAATGCCGGGACAGGGATCGGCTACACCTTC	CASSPNAGTGIGYTF
15	TRBV7-2	-	-	TRBJ2-5	TGTGCCAGCAGCTTAGCGGCGGGTGTCCAAGAGACCCAGTACTTC	CASSLAAGVQETQYF
13	TRBV28	once	-	TRBJ2-3	TGTGCCACCCGGGCTGCGGGCACAGATACGCAGTATTTT	CATRAAGTDTQYF
15	TRBV7-3	-	-	TRBJ2-1	TGTGCCAGCAGCTCCCGTGGCGGGTTATACAATGAGCAGTTCTTC	CASSSRGGLYNEQFF
20	TRBV19	-	TRBD1	TRBJ1-4	TGTGCCAGTAGTATAGAGACCGGGACAGGGGCTTTAGCAACTAATGAAAAACTGTTTTTT	CASSIETGTGALATNEKLFF
12	TRBV7-9	-	-	TRBJ1-1	TGTGCCAGCAGCTTCCGGGACACTGAAGCTTTCTTT	CASSFRDTEAFF
16	TRBV10-3	few	-	TRBJ2-2	TGTGCCATCAGTGAGTTTACTAGCTGGGGCACCGGGGAGCTGTTTTTT	CAISEFTSWGTGELFF
14	TRBV5-1	-	TRBD1	TRBJ2-2	TGCGCCAGCAGCTGGATACAGGGGACCGGGGAGCTGTTTTTT	CASSWIQGTGELFF
13	TRBV27	-	-	TRBJ2-3	TGTGCCAGCACTTCGACTACCCGGGATACGCAGTATTTT	CASTSTTRDTQYF
15	TRBV18	-	TRBD2	TRBJ2-1	TGTGCCAGCTCATTAGGACTAGCGGGAGCGAATGAGCAGTTCTTC	CASSLGLAGANEQFF
14	TRBV9	-	-	TRBJ1-1	TGTGCCAGCAGCGTTGGGACGGTGAACACTGAAGCTTTCTTT	CASSVGTVNTEAFF
15	TRBV19	-	TRBD1	TRBJ2-7	TGTGCCAGTAGTTTCCGACCGGGACAGGGGGTGAATTTGTACTTC	CASSFRPGQGVNLYF
14	TRBV30	-	TRBD1	TRBJ1-3	TGTGCCTGGAGTGCAGGGGGCTCTGGAAACACCATATATTTT	CAWSAGGSGNTIYF
13	TRBV29-1	few	TRBD2	TRBJ2-1	TGCAGCGTGGGGACTAGCGGGACCAATGAGCAGTTCTTC	CSVGTSGTNEQFF
16	TRBV19	-	TRBD1	TRBJ1-1	TGTGCCAGTAGGCGGACAGGGGGCAGTCGGAACACTGAAGCTTTCTTT	CASRRTGGSRNTEAFF
16	TRBV19	-	TRBD2	TRBJ2-5	TGTGCCAGTAGTCCAGGACTAGCGGGAGGGTTGGAGACCCAGTACTTC	CASSPGLAGGLETQYF
12	TRBV28	-	-	TRBJ2-7	TGTGCCAGCAGTTTTCAGATCTACGAGCAGTACTTC	CASSFQIYEQYF
11	TRBV2	-	-	TRBJ2-3	TGTGCCAGCAGTGTGGGAGATACGCAGTATTTT	CASSVGDTQYF
15	TRBV29-1	-	TRBD1	TRBJ2-2	TGCAGCGCCTTGGCAGGGGGCGTCGACACCGGGGAGCTGTTTTTT	CSALAGGVDTGELFF
13	TRBV27	-	-	TRBJ1-2	TGTGCCAGCAGTTTAATTGGGGCTCGTGGCTACACCTTC	CASSLIGARGYTF